This passage covers 29 T cell receptor beta chains from one sample sequenced in a study of blood T cell repertoires in COVID-19. The table came from immunoSEQ multiplex PCR; TCRdb's copy has only in-frame clones and leaves some out. The table includes fewer than 200,000 clones, 81% detected once. What was sequenced was PBMCs or T cells enriched from blood (not recorded which). These receptors were collected from a woman aged 40 to 49 with acute COVID-19.

The sample holds a few counts of this clone. J is TRBJ2-3 and V is TRBV5-1; D is unresolved. Trimming took off 0 bases at V and 6 bases at J, with 5 bases between the two ends. CDR3 length equals 12 residues. From germline, CDR1 is SGHRS and CDR2 YFSETQ. Written as DNA, the CDR3 is TGCGCCAGCAGCTTGGCACTCGATACGCAGTATTTT. This encodes CASSLALDTQYF.

This clone was seen just once. The V gene is TRBV27, the J gene TRBJ2-1, with TRBD2 identical over 8 bases. The length of the CDR3 is 19 residues. The germline CDR1 and CDR2 sequences are MNHEY and SMNVEV (reference sequence). Unmatched junction bases numbered 12, after V lost 0 bases and J lost 2 bases. The DNA of the CDR3 is TGTGCCAGCAGTTTATCGATGACCCGAGCGGGAGATGCCTACAATGAGCAGTTCTTC. It specifies CASSLSMTRAGDAYNEQFF.

The chain employs TRBV19 and TRBJ1-5; 8 nucleotides line up with TRBD1. The V segment lost 3 bases and the J segment 6 bases; nucleotides outside the gene matches: 7. The length of the CDR3 is 15 residues. Germline V gene sequence: CDR1 LNHDA, CDR2 SQIVND (reference sequence). The chain's CDR3 is CASSMDREEVQPQHF. Here the CDR3 DNA reads TGTGCCAGTAGTATGGACAGGGAAGAGGTTCAGCCCCAGCATTTT.

This clone has more than one count but fewer than ten. This chain links TRBV4-1 with TRBJ1-1; no definite D call. The V end was cut by 1 base, the J end by 1 base, with 7 bases between. The CDR3 has 14 residues. Looked up from germline, CDR1 is MGHRA and CDR2 is YSYEKL. Here the CDR3 reads CASSQGLGNTEAFF. The DNA of the CDR3 is TGCGCCAGCAGCCAAGGACTGGGGAACACTGAAGCTTTCTTT.

V gene TRBV20-1 combines with J gene TRBJ2-3; TRBD2 might be the D (5 bases). The CDR3 runs to 11 residues. The V gene's germline CDR1 is DFQATT and CDR2 SNEGSKA (reference sequence). V dropped 3 bases and J dropped 5 bases, with 6 bases sitting between them. CDR3 amino acids: CSAREVDTQYF. DNA of the CDR3: TGCAGTGCTAGGGAGGTAGATACGCAGTATTTT.

The chain employs TRBV5-4 and TRBJ2-5; 8 nucleotides agree with TRBD1. Germline V lookup: CDR1 SGHNT, CDR2 YYREEE (reference sequence). Trimming cost V 0 bases and J 7 bases; bases outside gene matches: 5. The CDR3 covers 14 residues. The CDR3 loop is CASSLAGGTGTQYF. DNA for the CDR3: TGTGCCAGCAGCTTGGCAGGGGGCACGGGGACCCAGTACTTC.

This chain's CDR3 is CASSQREFGTDTQYF. CDR3 sequence (DNA): TGTGCCAGCAGCCAGCGGGAGTTTGGCACAGATACGCAGTATTTT. The chain joins TRBV6-5 to TRBJ2-3; 8 bases match TRBD2. The CDR3 covers 15 residues. CDR1 is MNHEY and CDR2 is SVGAGI in the germline V gene. Trimming took 6 bases from V and 1 from J; bases not matched to a gene: 6.

A single count supports this clone. The gene calls are TRBV29-1 and TRBJ2-7, with D unclear. The CDR3 runs 12 residues. Between the trimmed V and J ends, which lost 4 bases and 1 base, there was a span of 8 bases. From germline, CDR1 is SQVTM and CDR2 ANQGSEA. The CDR3 sequence: CSVVEVSYEQYF. The CDR3 DNA follows: TGCAGCGTTGTCGAGGTGTCCTACGAGCAGTACTTC.

The chain uses TRBV19 and TRBJ2-7, with TRBD1 as a possible D gene (5 bases). This CDR3 is 15 amino acids long. Germline lookup yields CDR1 LNHDA and CDR2 SQIVND (reference sequence). V lost 3 bases and J 0 bases, leaving 12 bases between the germline ends. CDR3 loop: CASSITGASSYEQYF. In DNA, the CDR3 is TGTGCCAGTAGTATCACAGGCGCGAGCTCCTACGAGCAGTACTTC.

The V gene is TRBV5-1, the J gene TRBJ1-6; D might be TRBD1 (6 bases). This CDR3 is built from 14 residues. Germline assignment: CDR1 SGHRS and CDR2 YFSETQ. V shed 1 base and J shed 6 bases, with 8 bases lying between them. As DNA, the CDR3 is TGCGCCAGCAGCTTGACAGGGTTTAATTCACCCCTCCACTTT. Its protein is CASSLTGFNSPLHF. Supplemented by reference TRBV5-1 and TRBJ1-6, the full variable domain reads KAGVTQTPRYLIKTRGQQVTLSCSPISGHRSVSWYQQTPGQGLQFLFEYFSETQRNKGNFPGRFSGRQFSNSRSEMNVSTLELGDSALYLCASSLTGFNSPLHFGNGTRLTVT.

This clone appeared a single time. The chain links TRBV11-1 to TRBJ2-1; 10 bases fit TRBD2. CDR1 is SGHAT and CDR2 is FQDESV in the germline V gene (reference sequence). Trimming removed 4 bases from V and 0 bases from J; junction bases left unmatched: 0. This CDR3 contains 15 residues. In DNA form, the CDR3 reads TGTGCCAGCAGCTGGACTAGCGGCTCCTACAATGAGCAGTTCTTC. Protein sequence: CASSWTSGSYNEQFF.

The rearrangement joins TRBV27 to TRBJ1-4, with D possibly matching TRBD1 (6 bases). Germline V gives CDR1 MNHEY, CDR2 SMNVEV (reference sequence). The length of the CDR3 is 15 residues. Trimming removed 7 bases from V and 8 bases from J, with 20 bases in between. Written as DNA, the CDR3 is TGTGCCAGCAAGGCGTCGAGACAGGTGAAAGAAAAACTGTTTTTT. It specifies CASKASRQVKEKLFF.

This chain joins TRBV6-4 and TRBJ1-5; TRBD1 is a possible D gene (6 bases). The CDR3 spans 12 residues. V gave up 9 bases and J gave up 7 bases, with 13 bases separating them. Per the germline V gene, CDR1 is MRHNA and CDR2 is SNTAGT. The CDR3 DNA is TGTGCCAGTGAGGGGGTTAGACAGCCCCAGCATTTT. Translating gives CASEGVRQPQHF.

The J gene is TRBJ2-7, the V gene TRBV23-1; 10 bases agree with TRBD2. TRBV23-1 is identified as an open reading frame with a role that is uncertain. After removal of 2 bases from V and 3 bases from J, the junction contained 7 bases not matched to a gene. This CDR3 spans 16 amino acids. CDR3 loop: CASSQLTSGKGYEQYV. The DNA of the CDR3 is TGCGCCAGCAGTCAACTTACTAGCGGGAAGGGCTACGAGCAGTACGTC.

The chain links TRBV20-1 to TRBJ2-3; D perhaps matches TRBD1 (5 bases). The CDR3 is 13 amino acids. The V gene lost 3 bases and the J gene lost 9 bases, with 16 bases spanning the gap. CDR1 DFQATT and CDR2 SNEGSKA come from the germline V gene (reference sequence). The CDR3 DNA sequence: TGCAGTGCTAGTATGCAGGCTAGGGGAACGCAGTATTTT. Translated, it gives CSASMQARGTQYF.

The V gene is TRBV2, the J gene TRBJ2-7; 7 nucleotides align to TRBD2. This CDR3 is built from 15 residues. CDR1 is SNHLY, CDR2 FYNNEI, per germline. J lost 2 bases, V lost 9 bases, and 13 bases had no gene match. The CDR3 DNA sequence: TGTGCCAGTCGGGGGGAAGGGAGCGGACCCTACGAGCAGTACGTC. As protein: CASRGEGSGPYEQYV.

This chain uses TRBV28 with TRBJ1-5; D gene ambiguous. Germline assignment: CDR1 MDHEN and CDR2 SYDVKM. Trimming removed 5 bases from V and 4 bases from J, with 9 bases in between. The CDR3 totals 13 residues. The CDR3 is CASSPQMNQPQHF. The CDR3 DNA is TGTGCCAGCAGTCCCCAGATGAATCAGCCCCAGCATTTT. Based on the CDR3 plus reference TRBV28 and TRBJ1-5, the full variable domain is DVKVTQSSRYLVKRTGEKVFLECVQDMDHENMFWYRQDPGLGLRLIYFSYDVKMKEKGDIPEGYSVSREKKERFSLILESASTNQTSMYLCASSPQMNQPQHFGDGTRLSIL.

This rearrangement joins TRBV15 to TRBJ2-1, with 9 bases identical to TRBD2. Per the germline V gene, CDR1 is LNHNV and CDR2 is YYDKDF (reference sequence). Unmatched junction bases numbered 12, after V lost 1 base and J lost 5 bases. The CDR3 loop spans 18 amino acids. CDR3 bases: TGTGCCACCAGCAGAGGGTATAGAACTAGCGGGCAAGACAATGAGCAGTTCTTC. Translation: CATSRGYRTSGQDNEQFF.

The gene calls are TRBV5-1 and TRBJ2-7, with 10 bases that match TRBD2. Germline trimming cut 2 bases from V and 4 bases from J; bases unmatched to any gene: 15. The CDR3 consists of 18 residues. CDR1 is SGHRS, CDR2 YFSETQ, per germline. CDR3 loop: CASSFVAGGLINRYEQYF. In DNA, the CDR3 is TGCGCCAGCAGCTTCGTAGCGGGAGGCTTAATAAATCGGTACGAGCAGTACTTC.

The rearrangement uses TRBV3-1 (or the pseudogene TRBV3-2) and TRBJ2-1; 7 bases fit TRBD2. Germline trimming cut 4 bases from V and 2 bases from J; bases unmatched to any gene: 17. Germline CDR1 reads LGHDT; CDR2 reads YNNKEL (reference sequence). The CDR3 has 19 residues. The CDR3 region has the DNA TGTGCCAGCAGCCCCCGGGGATCCGGGGGGAGTGGCCCCTACAATGAGCAGTTCTTC. Translated: CASSPRGSGGSGPYNEQFF.

The chain is built from TRBV6-2 or TRBV6-3 and TRBJ2-1; 15 nucleotides match TRBD2. The length of the CDR3 is 18 residues. Trimming took 2 bases from V and 2 from J; bases not matched to a gene: 4. CDR1 and CDR2 from the germline V gene are MNHEY and SVGEGT. CDR3 nucleotides: TGTGCCAGCAGTTACCCTGGACTAGCGGGAGGGCCCTACAATGAGCAGTTCTTC. Translating it yields CASSYPGLAGGPYNEQFF.

The chain has TRBV9 and TRBJ2-1; D might be TRBD2 (6 bases). The germline gives CDR1 SGDLS, CDR2 YYNGEE. The CDR3 is 16 residues long. Trimming shortened V by 4 bases and J by 7 bases, and 21 bases separated the two germline ends. This CDR3 reads CASSPSFGEAGNEQFF. The CDR3 DNA follows: TGTGCCAGCAGCCCCTCTTTTGGGGAGGCCGGGAATGAGCAGTTCTTC.

The genes are TRBV27 and TRBJ1-5; 10 nucleotides match TRBD1. Germline lookup yields CDR1 MNHEY and CDR2 SMNVEV (reference sequence). CDR3 length: 16 amino acids. The V and J ends lost 3 bases and 7 bases, in that order; junction bases with no gene match: 9. CDR3 loop: CASSLGGQGSRQPQHF. For the CDR3, the DNA is TGTGCCAGCAGTTTGGGGGGACAGGGGAGTCGCCAGCCCCAGCATTTT.

This clone turned up a few times. The V and J genes are TRBV6-6 and TRBJ1-2; D not certain. Germline CDR1 MNHNY, CDR2 SVGAGI (reference sequence). The length of the CDR3 is 13 residues. V was pared by 8 bases and J by 8 bases, with 18 bases between. The CDR3 region is CASEREVMRGYTF. CDR3 sequence (DNA): TGTGCCAGCGAAAGGGAGGTAATGCGGGGCTACACCTTC.

The gene calls are TRBV18 and TRBJ2-7; 12 bases fit TRBD1. CDR3 length equals 17 residues. The V gene's germline CDR1 is KGHSH and CDR2 LQKENI. The trim removed 1 base at V and 1 base at J, leaving 5 bases unmatched. CDR3 region: CASSPQGQGARSYEQYF. The CDR3 DNA reads as TGTGCCAGCTCACCACAGGGACAGGGGGCAAGGTCCTACGAGCAGTACTTC.

The gene calls are TRBV2 and TRBJ2-1, with a possible D match to TRBD2 (7 bases). Germline CDR1 is SNHLY and CDR2 is FYNNEI. Trimming left V 5 bases short and J 9 bases short, with 20 bases between. The CDR3 has 15 amino acids. CDR3 sequence (DNA): TGTGCCAGCAGTCCGACTAGCAAAAAAGGGGGTGAGCAGTTCTTC. Its protein is CASSPTSKKGGEQFF.

Here the CDR3 DNA reads TGTGCCAGTAGTATCGGACAGGGGATATCCTCCTACAATGAGCAGTTCTTC. This encodes CASSIGQGISSYNEQFF. V and J are TRBV19 and TRBJ2-1, with 9 bases that match TRBD1. Germline CDR1 and CDR2: LNHDA and SQIVND (reference sequence). Trimming took 3 bases from V and 0 from J; bases not matched to a gene: 6. There are 17 residues in the CDR3.

The sample holds one count of this clone. The CDR3 coding sequence is TGTGCCAGCAGCAAATCCACAGGGGGCCCAGCGGGAGGGCCAGAAAACATTCAGTACTTC. This codes for CASSKSTGGPAGGPENIQYF. The rearrangement uses TRBV21-1 and TRBJ2-4; the table calls TRBD2, which could not be checked here. TRBV21-1 represents a pseudogene. This CDR3 is built from 20 residues.

This clone was recorded only once. The genes are TRBV5-8 and TRBJ2-1; 7 nucleotides agree with TRBD2. Germline lookup yields CDR1 SGHTS and CDR2 YDEGEE. The CDR3 totals 19 residues. Trimming cost V 2 bases and J 0 bases; bases outside gene matches: 14. The CDR3 loop reads CASSFASHTGTNSYNEQFF. As DNA, the CDR3 is TGTGCCAGCAGCTTCGCCTCTCACACCGGGACTAACTCCTACAATGAGCAGTTCTTC.